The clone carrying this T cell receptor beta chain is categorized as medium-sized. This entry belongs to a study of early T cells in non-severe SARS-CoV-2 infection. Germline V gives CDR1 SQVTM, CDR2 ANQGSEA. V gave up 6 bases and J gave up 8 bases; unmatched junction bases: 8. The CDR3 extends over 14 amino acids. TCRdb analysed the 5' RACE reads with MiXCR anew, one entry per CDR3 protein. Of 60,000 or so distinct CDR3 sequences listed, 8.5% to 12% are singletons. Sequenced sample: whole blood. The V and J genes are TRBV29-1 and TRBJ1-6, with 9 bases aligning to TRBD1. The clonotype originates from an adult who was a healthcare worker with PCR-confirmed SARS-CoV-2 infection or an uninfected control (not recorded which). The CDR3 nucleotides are TGCAGCGTGACACAGGGGGCAGTGGATTCACCCCTCCACTTT. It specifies CSVTQGAVDSPLHF.